Presented here are 21 T cell receptor beta chains from one specimen sequenced in a study of T cells expressing NK-cell markers. For each CDR3 protein, TCRdb gives one entry from its re-call of the 5' RACE reads, without DNA. The sample table includes fewer than 400,000 distinct CDR3 sequences. Sequenced: blood T cells: a sorted CD56 or NKG2C T cell subset, CD4+ or CD8+ T cells, or bulk PBMC T cells (not recorded which). Receptors originate from a woman between 45 and 65 years old in good health.

This chain links TRBV11-2 with TRBJ2-5; the TRBD1 assignment by TCRdb is unverifiable without DNA. Germline V gene data show CDR1 as SGHAT and CDR2 as FQNNGV. This CDR3 is built from 16 residues. This chain's CDR3 is CASRSVGRREQETQYF.

The V call is TRBV4-1, the J call TRBJ1-1; without DNA, the TCRdb call of TRBD1 cannot be checked. Germline assignment: CDR1 MGHRA and CDR2 YSYEKL. The CDR3 is made up of 14 amino acids. CDR3 sequence: CASSQVVGTAEAFF.

This chain connects TRBV7-9 to TRBJ1-1. CDR1 and CDR2 (germline): SEHNR, FQNEAQ (reference sequence). The CDR3 loop spans 13 amino acids. CDR3 loop: CASSFGVNGEAFF.

The CDR3 spells CASSPRLRGGGNEQFF. This chain joins TRBV18 and TRBJ2-1; there is no DNA to check the TCRdb D call of TRBD2. This CDR3 spans 16 amino acids. Germline-derived CDR1 and CDR2 are KGHSH and LQKENI.

The genes are TRBV5-1 and TRBJ2-2; TCRdb lists TRBD1, though no DNA is available to test this call. The germline V gene encodes CDR1 SGHRS and CDR2 YFSETQ. The CDR3 loop spans 17 amino acids. CDR3 loop: CASSLTLQGAVAGELFF.

This chain uses TRBV30 with TRBJ1-1; there is no DNA to check the TCRdb D call of TRBD1. The CDR3 extends over 17 amino acids. Per the germline V gene, CDR1 is GTSNPN and CDR2 is SVGIG (reference sequence). The CDR3: CAWRPGQRFSVNTEAFF.

This chain joins TRBV5-1 and TRBJ2-1. The CDR3 runs 13 residues. Germline V gene data show CDR1 as SGHRS and CDR2 as YFSETQ. The CDR3 reads CASSLASHNEQFF. Together with reference TRBV5-1 and TRBJ2-1, the CDR3 gives the full variable domain: KAGVTQTPRYLIKTRGQQVTLSCSPISGHRSVSWYQQTPGQGLQFLFEYFSETQRNKGNFPGRFSGRQFSNSRSEMNVSTLELGDSALYLCASSLASHNEQFFGPGTRLTVL.

This chain uses TRBV11-2 with TRBJ1-3; TCRdb's assignment of TRBD1 cannot be checked, as there is no DNA. This CDR3 is 16 amino acids long. CDR1 is SGHAT and CDR2 is FQNNGV in the germline V gene. CDR3: CASSLGGHRPRGTIYF.

The chain joins TRBV7-9 to TRBJ2-3; TCRdb outputs TRBD2, but without DNA this stays unchecked. Germline V lookup: CDR1 SEHNR, CDR2 FQNEAQ (reference sequence). There are 14 residues in the CDR3. The CDR3: CASNSGSYIDTQYF.

The chain employs TRBV5-5 and TRBJ2-3. The CDR3 covers 13 residues. Germline values: CDR1 SGHKS, CDR2 YYEKEE (reference sequence). CDR3 sequence: CASSPGLKDTQYF.

The rearrangement uses TRBV9 and TRBJ1-4. Germline V lookup: CDR1 SGDLS, CDR2 YYNGEE. The CDR3 contains 15 residues. The CDR3 here is CASSVQPLLGEKLFF.

V is TRBV6-5 and J is TRBJ1-4; TCRdb designates TRBD1, a call that cannot be tested without DNA. Germline V gene sequence: CDR1 MNHEY, CDR2 SVGAGI. The CDR3 contains 14 residues. The CDR3 loop is CASSARGVNEKLFF.

The rearrangement joins TRBV18 to TRBJ1-5; the TRBD1 assignment by TCRdb is unverifiable without DNA. Germline-derived CDR1 and CDR2 are KGHSH and LQKENI. CDR3 size: 16 residues. Here the CDR3 reads CASSRTGTGNGQPQHF.

The chain carries TRBV18 and TRBJ2-7; TCRdb proposes TRBD2, but this gene call is untestable without DNA. This CDR3 comprises 13 residues. The germline V gene encodes CDR1 KGHSH and CDR2 LQKENI. This chain's CDR3 is CASSPSTSGEQYF.

V usage is TRBV7-2 and J usage is TRBJ2-3; the TCRdb D gene call, TRBD1, has no DNA to confirm it. Germline CDR1 is SGHTA and CDR2 is FQGNSA. The CDR3 runs to 14 residues. The CDR3 here is CASSSPGRTDTQYF.

The genes are TRBV18 and TRBJ2-1. CDR1 is KGHSH and CDR2 is LQKENI in the germline V gene. The CDR3 has 12 residues. The CDR3 region is CASSPVGNEQFF.

The CDR3 is CASSPPLLDRGRLNSTDTQYF. The V gene is TRBV12-3 or TRBV12-4, the J gene TRBJ2-3; TCRdb calls TRBD1, which cannot be checked without DNA. CDR3 length equals 21 residues.

The chain recombines TRBV5-1 with TRBJ2-7; as DNA is missing, the TRBD1 call by TCRdb cannot be tested. The CDR3 covers 13 residues. The V gene's germline CDR1 is SGHRS and CDR2 YFSETQ. The CDR3 loop is CASSPDRFSRPYF.

V and J are TRBV27 and TRBJ2-1; TCRdb's D call of TRBD2 is untestable without DNA. CDR1 and CDR2 (germline): MNHEY, SMNVEV (reference sequence). The CDR3 has 17 amino acids. CDR3: CASSLKSWGSSYNEQFF.

V usage is TRBV5-1 and J usage is TRBJ2-4; TCRdb's D gene call, TRBD2, goes unchecked for lack of DNA. The CDR3 has 14 residues. Germline values: CDR1 SGHRS, CDR2 YFSETQ. CDR3 protein: CASSLGLAGNIQYF. Based on the CDR3 plus reference TRBV5-1 and TRBJ2-4, the full variable domain is KAGVTQTPRYLIKTRGQQVTLSCSPISGHRSVSWYQQTPGQGLQFLFEYFSETQRNKGNFPGRFSGRQFSNSRSEMNVSTLELGDSALYLCASSLGLAGNIQYFGAGTRLSVL.

The chain has TRBV7-2 and TRBJ2-3. CDR3 length: 14 residues. CDR1 SGHTA and CDR2 FQGNSA come from the germline V gene. CDR3 protein: CASTLAAYTDTQYF.